This TCR beta chain derives from a study of identical twins (dated by TCRdb to 2016 to 2017). Describing the broader study: To test whether fetal clonotypes persist, this study deep-sequenced TCR alpha and beta repertoires from monozygotic twins, from unrelated adults of various ages, and from cord blood. Replicate twin experiments were performed at different times using different library preparation protocols to rule out contamination. What the study reported, not specific to this receptor: Invariant T cells such as MAIT and iNKT could partly confound zero-insertion analyses, although diverse VJ usage argued against such confounding for most clonotypes. Fewer insertions were carried by abundant cord blood beta clonotypes; a weaker similar trend was observed in young adult naive repertoires, while no such trend was observed in memory repertoires. Conclusions relied on cross-sectional statistical analysis, since the same donors could not be followed over many years. In monozygotic twins, out-of-frame TCR alpha sharing was systematically underestimated by recombination models, although the models agreed with sharing between unrelated individuals. Out-of-frame TCR alpha sequences shared between twins showed an excess of low generation-probability sequences compared with coincidental sharing between unrelated individuals. The excess sharing between twins in beta out-of-frame sequences was weaker because fewer shared sequences reduced the signal-to-noise ratio.

Library construction relied on 5' RACE. Sequencing was performed on an Illumina HiSeq 2000. Template switching added a universal primer binding site, and the final cDNA carried a unique molecular identifier that allowed TCR cDNA molecules to be counted accurately. First-strand cDNA for TCR alpha and beta chains was synthesized from specific primers in the conserved constant-segment region. To control for contamination, each cDNA library was double barcoded with a SMART-Mk sample barcode plus Illumina barcodes. TruSeq adapter sequences along with Illumina sample barcodes were introduced in two successive PCR steps. The Illumina HiSeq platform was used with custom primers to sequence TCR alpha and beta cDNA libraries. The study's processing was this. MiGEC was used to process raw reads and extract unique molecular identifiers, and MiXCR was used to find CDR3 positions. Recombination models were inferred per individual with the repgenHMM and IGoR tools using an EM algorithm. The analysis of shared clonotypes was done with the tcR package in R, with sharing normalized by the product of cloneset sizes. To study raw recombination without the effects of thymic and clonal selection, out-of-frame nonproductive sequences were analyzed. Through fastp at Q25 and MiXCR, TCRdb rebuilt clones from the public reads, retaining in-frame beta chains. Rows are unified per CDR3 protein, each entry keeping the most common DNA and genes. The V and J calls here are based on TCRdb, not the publication. This sample lists about 570,000 distinct CDR3 sequences; 9.6% were detected once. Roughly 3.2% of the sample belongs to the ten largest clones.

For this clonotype: The antigen it binds to is not known. No per-base quality is available; no much larger clone lies one base away.

The CDR3, cysteine through phenylalanine, is 15 amino acids long. Only the CDR3 DNA is retained, 45 bases long and in frame from the first base. V is cut by 0 bases and J by 2 bases, and the space between the germline ends is 11 bases. From the germline V gene, CDR1 is LGHNA and CDR2 is YSLEER. Every donor in the study was a healthy Caucasian. Three pairs of female monozygotic twins, all aged about 18 to 29 years, made up the twin cohort. The RNA used for TCR libraries was isolated from peripheral blood mononuclear cells. These data also formed part of another study, on yellow fever vaccine responses in identical twins. The second paper further reports: According to the authors, in identical twins the way T cells responded to vaccination appeared partly convergent and partly personalized. Focusing on identical twins, the study followed the T cell clones that responded to the vaccine, and did so with precision.

The chain joins TRBV4-3 to TRBJ2-7; no D gene can be assigned with confidence. The sequence came from a woman aged 18-30 years in good health. Input material: PBMCs. The DNA reads as follows: TGCGCCAGCAGCCAAGAAGTGACCAAGACCTACGAGCAGTACTTC. Its coded protein is CASSQEVTKTYEQYF.